Shown below are 29 T cell receptor beta chains from a single sample sequenced in a study of CD8 T cells in ankylosing spondylitis. General study results and limits: A TCR beta motif of 7 to 9 highly homologous variants seemed to mark ankylosing spondylitis blood.

Antigen specificity for these receptors is unknown. TCRdb ran MiXCR on the 5' RACE reads and lists one entry per CDR3 protein. The table lists hundreds of thousands of distinct CDR3 sequences, about 12% of them singletons. Sequenced material: blood, either unsorted or a sorted T cell fraction (not recorded which). These receptors all stem from a male donor with ankylosing spondylitis.

There are a few counts of this clonotype. The chain combines TRBV10-3 with TRBJ1-2; D is uncertain. Germline V gene lookup returns CDR1 ENHRY and CDR2 SYGVKD. The V gene lost 0 bases and the J gene lost 8 bases, with 10 bases spanning the gap. The CDR3 sequence is 13 residues long. The CDR3 loop reads CAISESSERGYTF. CDR3 in DNA: TGTGCCATCAGTGAGTCGTCAGAGAGGGGCTACACCTTC.

The chain is built from TRBV15 and TRBJ2-3; possible D gene TRBD1, 5 bases. Germline CDR1 is LNHNV and CDR2 is YYDKDF (reference sequence). V was trimmed by 5 bases and J by 11 bases, leaving 17 bases between them. The CDR3 is 13 amino acids. CDR3 sequence reads: CATSPNPAQGQYF. CDR3 DNA sequence: TGTGCCACCAGCCCAAACCCGGCCCAGGGGCAGTATTTT.

This clonotype showed up just a few times. J is TRBJ2-5 and V is TRBV29-1, with a possible D match to TRBD1 (5 bases). V lost 8 bases to trimming and J lost 2 bases, with 9 bases between them. This CDR3 is built from 11 residues. In germline, CDR1 is SQVTM, CDR2 ANQGSEA. CDR3 in DNA: TGCAGCCACAGGCTGCAAGAGACCCAGTACTTC. This encodes CSHRLQETQYF.

This clonotype has just a few counts. The J gene is TRBJ1-2, the V gene TRBV2; the match to TRBD1 covers 9 bases. This CDR3 spans 15 amino acids. Germline lookup yields CDR1 SNHLY and CDR2 FYNNEI. The trim removed 3 bases at V and 2 bases at J, leaving 4 bases unmatched. The CDR3 sequence is CASSDADRGNYGYTF. The CDR3 bases are TGTGCCAGCAGTGACGCGGACAGGGGCAACTATGGCTACACCTTC.

This clonotype was observed a handful of times. The chain couples TRBV20-1 to TRBJ1-1; D unresolved. Trimming took off 1 base at V and 5 bases at J, with 11 bases between the two ends. The CDR3 is made up of 13 amino acids. The germline V gene has CDR1 DFQATT and CDR2 SNEGSKA (reference sequence). The CDR3 DNA reads as TGCAGTGCTAGAGGGAGGGTAGAGACTGAAGCTTTCTTT. Its protein product is CSARGRVETEAFF.

This clonotype was counted between two and nine times. The CDR3 coding sequence is TGTGCCAGCAGTGAAGCGGCCGTTAGCAATCAGCCCCAGCATTTT. It encodes CASSEAAVSNQPQHF. The chain uses TRBV6-1 and TRBJ1-5; D unclear. There are 15 residues in the CDR3. CDR1 MNHNS and CDR2 SASEGT come from the germline V gene. V gave up 0 bases and J gave up 0 bases, with 6 bases separating them.

The chain employs TRBV11-3 and TRBJ2-1, with 9 bases that match TRBD1. The CDR3 has 15 amino acids. Germline V gene sequence: CDR1 SGHNT, CDR2 YENEEA. The J segment lost 2 bases and the V segment lost 5 bases, leaving 4 bases of the junction unmatched. The CDR3 DNA follows: TGTGCCAGCAGCGTACAGGGGGCTGCCTACAATGAGCAGTTCTTC. This translates into CASSVQGAAYNEQFF.

This clonotype came up a few times. The chain has TRBV20-1 and TRBJ1-3, with a weak D call TRBD1 (6 bases). The CDR3 spans 13 residues. CDR1 is DFQATT, CDR2 SNEGSKA, per germline (reference sequence). The V gene lost 4 bases and the J gene lost 2 bases, with 9 bases spanning the gap. The CDR3 DNA reads TGCAGTGCTACCGGGACACCTGGAAACACCATATATTTT. Its translation: CSATGTPGNTIYF.

The DNA of the CDR3 is TGTGCCAGCAGCTTATCAGGAGTCGGGGAGCTGTTTTTT. This encodes CASSLSGVGELFF. V is TRBV11-3 and J is TRBJ2-2; D remains unclear. The germline CDR1 and CDR2 sequences are SGHNT and YENEEA. CDR3 length: 13 amino acids. With 2 bases removed from V and 7 bases from J, the gap between germline ends came to 8 bases. Based on the CDR3 plus reference TRBV11-3 and TRBJ2-2, the full variable domain is EAGVVQSPRYKIIEKKQPVAFWCNPISGHNTLYWYLQNLGQGPELLIRYENEEAVDDSQLPKDRFSAERLKGVDSTLKIQPAELGDSAVYLCASSLSGVGELFFGEGSRLTVL.

This chain connects TRBV14 to TRBJ2-5; 9 bases match TRBD1. From germline, CDR1 is SGHDN and CDR2 FVKESK. The CDR3 extends over 17 amino acids. V gave up 5 bases and J gave up 0 bases; unmatched junction bases: 10. The CDR3 nucleotides read TGTGCCAGCAGCTTTGGACAGGGGCTTGTGTACCAAGAGACCCAGTACTTC. It codes for CASSFGQGLVYQETQYF.

This clonotype was recorded many times. CDR3 in amino acids: CSVGDRANVLTF. CDR3 sequence (DNA): TGCAGCGTTGGGGACAGGGCCAACGTCCTGACTTTC. The chain is built from TRBV29-1 and TRBJ2-6; a possible D gene is TRBD1 (6 bases). Germline CDR1 is SQVTM and CDR2 is ANQGSEA. V was pared by 4 bases and J by 5 bases, with 6 bases between. The CDR3 contains 12 residues. Together with reference TRBV29-1 and TRBJ2-6, the CDR3 gives the full variable domain: SAVISQKPSRDICQRGTSLTIQCQVDSQVTMMFWYRQQPGQSLTLIATANQGSEATYESGFVIDKFPISRPNLTFSTLTVSNMSPEDSSIYLCSVGDRANVLTFGAGSRLTVL.

This clonotype was observed a few times. The rearrangement uses TRBV5-6 and TRBJ1-5, with a tentative D call TRBD1 (6 bases). Germline values: CDR1 SGHDT, CDR2 YYEEEE. V lost 4 bases, J lost 0 bases, and 14 bases lay in between. This CDR3 comprises 16 residues. In nucleotides, the CDR3 is TGTGCCAGCAGCGCCAGGACAGCTTATAGCAATCAGCCCCAGCATTTT. This encodes CASSARTAYSNQPQHF.

This clonotype was seen a handful of times. This chain links TRBV5-1 with TRBJ2-6; D perhaps matches TRBD1 (6 bases). V lost 6 bases and J 2 bases, leaving 15 bases between the germline ends. CDR3 size: 16 residues. Germline CDR1 reads SGHRS; CDR2 reads YFSETQ. The CDR3 protein is CASNIAGVTGANVLTF. For the CDR3, the DNA is TGCGCCAGCAATATTGCAGGGGTTACTGGGGCCAACGTCCTGACTTTC.

The chain employs TRBV12-3 or TRBV12-4 and TRBJ2-5; no reliable D call. V lost 2 bases to trimming and J lost 7 bases, with 8 bases between them. This CDR3 spans 12 amino acids. The CDR3 sequence: CASSLSSSTQYF. The CDR3 region has the DNA TGTGCCAGCAGTTTATCGAGCTCGACCCAGTACTTC.

Only a few counts were recorded for this clonotype. The rearrangement links TRBV11-3 to TRBJ2-7; D uncertain. V lost 2 bases to trimming and J lost 1 base, with 6 bases between them. From germline, CDR1 is SGHNT and CDR2 YENEEA. The CDR3 extends over 13 amino acids. CDR3 residues: CASSLTESYEQYF. The CDR3 DNA is TGTGCCAGCAGCTTAACGGAGTCCTACGAGCAGTACTTC.

This clonotype occurred many times. This sequence joins TRBV7-9 and TRBJ2-1, with D perhaps TRBD1 (5 bases). The CDR3 is made up of 13 amino acids. CDR1 is SEHNR, CDR2 FQNEAQ, per germline (reference sequence). Trimming removed 0 bases from V and 10 bases from J, with 10 bases in between. Here the CDR3 reads CASSLAGVREQFF. CDR3 in DNA: TGTGCCAGCAGCTTAGCAGGGGTTCGGGAGCAGTTCTTC.

The CDR3 DNA sequence: TGTGCCAGCAGGCCCGGAGGGAAGGGACGTTCAGCCTACAATGAGCAGTTCTTC. Translation gives CASRPGGKGRSAYNEQFF. This rearrangement joins TRBV6-1 to TRBJ2-1, with D perhaps matching TRBD2 (6 bases). Germline V gene sequence: CDR1 MNHNS, CDR2 SASEGT. The V and J ends lost 6 bases and 2 bases respectively, with 23 bases between them. The CDR3 has 18 residues.

This clonotype was observed a handful of times. The chain has TRBV14 and TRBJ2-5, with 8 positions matching TRBD2. V lost 2 bases, J lost 3 bases, and 5 bases stayed unmatched. The CDR3 has 15 amino acids. Germline-derived CDR1 and CDR2 are SGHDN and FVKESK. The CDR3 nucleotides read TGTGCCAGCAGCCAACGGGGGGGGGGCGAAGAGACCCAGTACTTC. Translated, it gives CASSQRGGGEETQYF.

This clonotype was counted only a few times. V gene TRBV11-2 combines with J gene TRBJ2-5, with TRBD2 matching over 10 bases. Germline V gene sequence: CDR1 SGHAT, CDR2 FQNNGV. The CDR3 is made up of 17 amino acids. V dropped 2 bases and J dropped 5; count of bases not matched to a gene: 11. The CDR3 spells CASSLLGTSGAGETQYF. The CDR3 nucleotides are TGTGCCAGCAGCTTACTTGGTACTAGCGGGGCGGGCGAGACCCAGTACTTC.

This clonotype has ten or more counts. This rearrangement joins TRBV5-1 to TRBJ1-3; tentative D call: TRBD1 (5 bases). The ends were cut back, 1 base at V and 0 bases at J, with 11 bases in the middle. Germline CDR1 reads SGHRS; CDR2 reads YFSETQ. The CDR3 is made up of 16 amino acids. The CDR3 spells CASSLTGSLSGNTIYF. In nucleotides, the CDR3 is TGCGCCAGCAGCTTGACAGGATCCCTCTCTGGAAACACCATATATTTT.

The chain couples TRBV5-1 to TRBJ2-5; perhaps TRBD1 as D (5 bases). The CDR3 has 15 amino acids. The V end lost 1 base, the J end lost 5 bases, and 15 bases lay between the germline ends. CDR1 is SGHRS and CDR2 is YFSETQ in the germline V gene. This CDR3 is CASSLWYGAEETQYF. In DNA, the CDR3 is TGCGCCAGCAGCTTGTGGTATGGGGCGGAGGAGACCCAGTACTTC.

A few counts support this clonotype. This rearrangement joins TRBV2 to TRBJ2-5, with D tentatively TRBD2 (6 bases). Germline CDR1 reads SNHLY; CDR2 reads FYNNEI. The CDR3 length is 15 residues. V was trimmed by 1 base and J by 4 bases, leaving 13 bases between them. CDR3 amino acids: CASSEVGGAGETQYF. The CDR3 DNA follows: TGTGCCAGCAGTGAAGTCGGAGGGGCCGGAGAGACCCAGTACTTC.

This clonotype was seen ten or more times. The chain recombines TRBV12-3 or TRBV12-4 with TRBJ1-4; 7 nucleotides align to TRBD1. There are 16 residues in the CDR3. J was trimmed by 3 bases and V by 4 bases; bases with no gene match: 8. CDR3 DNA: TGTGCCAGCAGTTCCCTGGGAGGGACAGCTAATGAAAAACTGTTTTTT. It translates to CASSSLGGTANEKLFF.

The chain is built from TRBV7-9 and TRBJ2-2, with D possibly TRBD1 on 6 matching bases. V lost 10 bases, J lost 5 bases, and 17 bases lay in between. The CDR3 runs to 14 residues. Germline assignment: CDR1 SEHNR and CDR2 FQNEAQ (reference sequence). The CDR3 loop is CATPAGRGTGELFF. The CDR3 nucleotides read TGTGCCACCCCGGCGGGCAGGGGAACCGGGGAGCTGTTTTTT.

The rearrangement joins TRBV7-6 to TRBJ2-1, with a tentative D call TRBD2 (6 bases). V was trimmed by 7 bases and J by 1 base, leaving 14 bases between them. The CDR3 is made up of 15 amino acids. Germline CDR1 is SGHVS and CDR2 is FNYEAQ. The CDR3 loop reads CASTTGGQSYNEQFF. The CDR3 nucleotides are TGTGCCAGCACCACCGGGGGTCAATCCTACAATGAGCAGTTCTTC.

Here the CDR3 reads CASSYSQDRVDQPQHF. As DNA, the CDR3 is TGTGCCAGCAGTTACTCTCAGGACAGGGTCGATCAGCCCCAGCATTTT. J is TRBJ1-5 and V is TRBV6-2 or TRBV6-3; 8 bases fit TRBD1. This CDR3 contains 16 residues. CDR1 is MNHEY and CDR2 is SVGEGT in the germline V gene. V lost 0 bases to trimming and J lost 5 bases; unmatched junction nucleotides: 6.

Only a few counts were recorded for this clonotype. V gene TRBV11-2 combines with J gene TRBJ2-5; D remains unclear. The V end lost 2 bases, the J end lost 1 base, and 8 bases lay between the germline ends. The germline V gene encodes CDR1 SGHAT and CDR2 FQNNGV. This CDR3 contains 14 residues. The CDR3 DNA follows: TGTGCCAGCAGCTTATCTGGCATCCAAGAGACCCAGTACTTC. It encodes CASSLSGIQETQYF.

This clonotype was observed many times. The chain carries TRBV7-2 and TRBJ1-4, with D maybe TRBD1 (6 bases). This CDR3 spans 14 amino acids. Germline lookup yields CDR1 SGHTA and CDR2 FQGNSA. V shed 5 bases and J shed 6 bases, with 13 bases lying between them. CDR3 nucleotides: TGTGCCAGCAGCCTGGCGGGGGCGGATGAAAAACTGTTTTTT. This translates into CASSLAGADEKLFF. Full variable domain (remainder filled in from reference TRBV7-2 and TRBJ1-4): GAGVSQSPSNKVTEKGKDVELRCDPISGHTALYWYRQSLGQGLEFLIYFQGNSAPDKSGLPSDRFSAERTGGSVSTLTIQRTQQEDSAVYLCASSLAGADEKLFFGSGTQLSVL.

The chain links TRBV12-5 to TRBJ2-5; unclear D gene. Germline V gene lookup returns CDR1 LGHNT and CDR2 FRNRAP. Trimming took 4 bases from V and 9 from J, leaving 12 bases between them. The CDR3 has 12 amino acids. CDR3 protein: CASGSSPSAQYF. In DNA form, the CDR3 reads TGTGCTAGTGGTTCTTCTCCCTCTGCCCAGTACTTC.